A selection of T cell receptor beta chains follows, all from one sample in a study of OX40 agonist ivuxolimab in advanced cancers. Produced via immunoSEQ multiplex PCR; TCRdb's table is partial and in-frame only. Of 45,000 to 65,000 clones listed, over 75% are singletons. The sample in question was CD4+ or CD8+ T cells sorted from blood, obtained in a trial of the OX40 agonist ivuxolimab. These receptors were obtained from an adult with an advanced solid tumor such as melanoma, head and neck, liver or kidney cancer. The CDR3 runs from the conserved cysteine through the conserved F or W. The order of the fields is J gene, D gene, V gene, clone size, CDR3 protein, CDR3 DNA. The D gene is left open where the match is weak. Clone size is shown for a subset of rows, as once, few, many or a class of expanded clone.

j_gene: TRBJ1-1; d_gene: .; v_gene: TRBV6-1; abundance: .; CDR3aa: CASSEDRWPTEAFF; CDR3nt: TGTGCCAGCAGTGAAGATCGGTGGCCCACTGAAGCTTTCTTT
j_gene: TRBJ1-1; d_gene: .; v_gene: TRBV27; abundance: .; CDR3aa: CASSLQGQTNTEAFF; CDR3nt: TGTGCCAGCAGTTTACAGGGGCAAACGAACACTGAAGCTTTCTTT
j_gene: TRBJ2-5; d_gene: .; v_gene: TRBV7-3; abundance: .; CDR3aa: CASSRRFGTQETQYF; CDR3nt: TGTGCCAGCAGCAGAAGGTTTGGGACCCAAGAGACCCAGTACTTC
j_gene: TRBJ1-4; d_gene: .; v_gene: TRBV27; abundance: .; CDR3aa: CASSLSGRGSTNEKLFF; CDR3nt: TGTGCCAGCAGTTTATCCGGCAGGGGCTCAACTAATGAAAAACTGTTTTTT
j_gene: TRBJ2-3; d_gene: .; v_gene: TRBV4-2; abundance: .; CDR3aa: CASSQDGSRGDTQYF; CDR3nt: TGTGCCAGCAGCCAAGATGGCTCCCGGGGAGATACGCAGTATTTT
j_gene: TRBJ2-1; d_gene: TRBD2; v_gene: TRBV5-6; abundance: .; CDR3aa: CASSLTGGPHNEQFF; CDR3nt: TGTGCCAGCAGCTTGACGGGAGGGCCACACAATGAGCAGTTCTTC
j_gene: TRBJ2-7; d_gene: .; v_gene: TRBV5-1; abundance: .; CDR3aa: CASSSGQAGGEQYF; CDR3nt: TGCGCCAGCAGTTCCGGACAGGCGGGGGGCGAGCAGTACTTC
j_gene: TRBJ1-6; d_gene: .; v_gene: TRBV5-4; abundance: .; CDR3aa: CASSFKGNSPLHF; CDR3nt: TGTGCCAGCAGCTTCAAGGGTAATTCACCCCTCCACTTT
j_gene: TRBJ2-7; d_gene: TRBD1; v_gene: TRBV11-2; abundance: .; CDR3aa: CASTTTGYSYEQYF; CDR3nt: TGTGCCAGCACCACGACAGGGTATTCCTACGAGCAGTACTTC
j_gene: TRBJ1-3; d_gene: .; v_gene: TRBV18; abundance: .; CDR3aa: CASSHVAQGSGNTIYF; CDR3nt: TGTGCCAGCTCACATGTCGCTCAGGGTTCTGGAAACACCATATATTTT
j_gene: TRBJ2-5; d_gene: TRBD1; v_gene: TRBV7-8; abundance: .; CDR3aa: CASSSRDSQETQYF; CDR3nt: TGTGCCAGCAGCTCCCGGGACAGCCAAGAGACCCAGTACTTC
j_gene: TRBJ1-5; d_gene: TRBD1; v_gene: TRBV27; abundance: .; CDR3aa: CASSTGQGVNQPQHF; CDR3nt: TGTGCCAGCAGTACCGGACAGGGGGTCAATCAGCCCCAGCATTTT
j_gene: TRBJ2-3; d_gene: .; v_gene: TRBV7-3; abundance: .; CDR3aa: CASSLPTGRSTDTQYF; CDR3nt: TGTGCCAGCAGCTTGCCCACGGGGCGTAGCACAGATACGCAGTATTTT
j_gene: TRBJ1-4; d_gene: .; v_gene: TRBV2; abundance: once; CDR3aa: CASKEQGTNEKLFF; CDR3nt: TGTGCCAGCAAAGAACAGGGAACTAATGAAAAACTGTTTTTT
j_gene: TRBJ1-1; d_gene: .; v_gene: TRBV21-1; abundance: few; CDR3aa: CASSKVNSGGTRLNTEAFF; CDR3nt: TGTGCCAGCAGCAAAGTCAATTCAGGGGGGACTCGTTTGAACACTGAAGCTTTCTTT
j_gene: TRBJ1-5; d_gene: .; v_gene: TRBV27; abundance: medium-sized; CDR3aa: CASRGAGAYSNQPQHF; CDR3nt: TGTGCCAGCAGGGGAGCAGGGGCCTATAGCAATCAGCCCCAGCATTTT
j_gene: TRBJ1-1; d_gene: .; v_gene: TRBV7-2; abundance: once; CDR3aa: CASSFQGLTNTEAFF; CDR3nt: TGTGCCAGCAGCTTTCAGGGGTTGACGAACACTGAAGCTTTCTTT
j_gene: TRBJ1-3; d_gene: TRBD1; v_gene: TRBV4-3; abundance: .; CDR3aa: CASSRLDRGAGNTIYF; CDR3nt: TGCGCCAGCAGCCGCCTCGACAGGGGTGCTGGAAACACCATATATTTT
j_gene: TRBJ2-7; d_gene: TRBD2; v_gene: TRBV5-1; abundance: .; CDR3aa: CASRPLPTSGRGYEQYF; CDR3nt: TGCGCCAGCAGACCCTTACCCACTAGCGGGAGAGGGTACGAGCAGTACTTC
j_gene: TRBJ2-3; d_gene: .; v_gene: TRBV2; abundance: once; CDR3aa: CASSEIRDLSNTQYF; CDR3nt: TGTGCCAGCAGTGAAATTCGGGACCTCTCTAATACGCAGTATTTT
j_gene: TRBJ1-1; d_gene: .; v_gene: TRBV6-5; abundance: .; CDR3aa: CASGTQGNTEAFF; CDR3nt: TGTGCCAGCGGAACTCAGGGGAACACTGAAGCTTTCTTT
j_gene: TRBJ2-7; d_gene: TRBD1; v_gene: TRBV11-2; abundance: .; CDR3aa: CASSHPDRGFYEQYF; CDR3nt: TGTGCCAGCAGCCATCCCGACAGGGGCTTCTACGAGCAGTACTTC
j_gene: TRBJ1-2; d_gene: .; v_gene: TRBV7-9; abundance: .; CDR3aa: CASSSVTGRGDYGYTF; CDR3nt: TGTGCCAGCAGCTCGGTAACTGGACGGGGAGACTATGGCTACACCTTC
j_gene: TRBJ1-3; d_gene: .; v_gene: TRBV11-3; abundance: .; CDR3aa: CGGPQGSGNTIYF; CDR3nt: TGTGGGGGACCACAGGGCTCTGGAAACACCATATATTTT